A selection of T cell receptor beta chains follows, all from one sample in a study of T-cell reconstitution after alpha-beta-depleted transplantation in children. TCRdb passed the PCR reads through MiXCR, listing each CDR3 protein once. Among about 360,000 distinct CDR3 sequences listed, roughly 15% were seen once. The source was PBMCs, collected from the stem cell graft. The receptors here all came from a human donor who donated a stem cell graft to a child with Fanconi anemia. Both conserved end residues are part of each CDR3. The D gene is left open where the match is weak. Expanded clones get a size class; other rows say once, few or many, or leave the size out.

few	.	TRBV10-2	TRBJ1-5	TGCGCCAGCAGACGTTCAAATAGCAATCAGCCCCAGCATTTT	CASRRSNSNQPQHF
many	.	TRBV28	TRBJ2-4	TGTGCCAGCACCTTGACAGCGGCCAAAAACATTCAGTACTTC	CASTLTAAKNIQYF
many	.	TRBV7-9	TRBJ1-1	TGTGCCAGCAGCTCCCGGGACACTGAAGCTTTCTTT	CASSSRDTEAFF
.	.	TRBV6-5	TRBJ2-7	TGTGCCAGCAGTTCAGAGGGGTGGGGATCCTACGAGCAGTACTTC	CASSSEGWGSYEQYF
.	TRBD1	TRBV5-1	TRBJ1-1	TGCGCCAGCAAAGATCTGGGACAGATGAACACTGAAGCTTTCTTT	CASKDLGQMNTEAFF
.	.	TRBV27	TRBJ1-6	TGTGCCAGCAGTTTAACGGGGGTCCCCTATAATTCACCCCTCCACTTT	CASSLTGVPYNSPLHF
.	TRBD2	TRBV7-9	TRBJ2-3	TGTGCCAGCAGCTCCACTAGCGGGGGATTCACAGATACGCAGTATTTT	CASSSTSGGFTDTQYF
.	.	TRBV11-2	TRBJ1-5	TGTGCCAGCCCCTTAGGTAGAGGAGACAATCAGCCCCAGCATTTT	CASPLGRGDNQPQHF
.	.	TRBV4-3	TRBJ2-1	TGCGCCAGCAGCCAAGCGGGGATAGGCAATGAGCAGTTCTTC	CASSQAGIGNEQFF
many	.	TRBV5-1	TRBJ2-2	TGCGCCAGCAGCATGAGGCTAGGCTCGGCCGGGGAGCTGTTTTTT	CASSMRLGSAGELFF
.	.	TRBV6-1	TRBJ2-5	TGTGCCAGCAGGGTAGGGCTCACGGGGGAGACCCAGTACTTC	CASRVGLTGETQYF
few	.	TRBV20-1	TRBJ1-2	TGCAGTGCTTTCTCGAAGGAAGGCTATGGCTACACCTTC	CSAFSKEGYGYTF
.	.	TRBV20-1	TRBJ1-5	TGCAGTGCTCACCCCGGGGGCGACGGCAATCAGCCCCAGCATTTT	CSAHPGGDGNQPQHF
many	.	TRBV5-6	TRBJ2-5	TGTGCCAGCAGCACCTTGGTTGGGTCCGAGCAAGAGACCCAGTACTTC	CASSTLVGSEQETQYF
few	.	TRBV9	TRBJ2-7	TGTGCCAGCAGCGTAGCTGGGGGGACCTACGAGCAGTACTTC	CASSVAGGTYEQYF
.	.	TRBV6-1	TRBJ2-2	TGTGCCAGCAGTGAAGCGTGGATCGGGGAGCTGTTTTTT	CASSEAWIGELFF
few	.	TRBV7-6	TRBJ2-5	TGTGCCAGCAGCTTAGGGGACTTGGGGACCCAGTACTTC	CASSLGDLGTQYF
.	.	TRBV6-5	TRBJ1-2	TGTGCCAGCAGTTACTCAGGGATCGATGGCTACACCTTC	CASSYSGIDGYTF
.	.	TRBV23-1	TRBJ2-3	TGCGCCAGCAGTCATCCTGAGGGCCTGACCACAGATACGCAGTATTTT	CASSHPEGLTTDTQYF
many	.	TRBV12-3/TRBV12-4	TRBJ2-7	TGTGCCAGCAGTGGATACTACGAGCAGTACTTC	CASSGYYEQYF
few	TRBD2	TRBV29-1	TRBJ2-7	TGCAGCGTGGCCGGACTAGCGGGGCCTTCCTACGAGCAGTACTTC	CSVAGLAGPSYEQYF
few	.	TRBV7-9	TRBJ2-1	TGTGCCAGCAGCTTAGGCGCGGGGAGAGGCTCCTACAATGAGCAGTTCTTC	CASSLGAGRGSYNEQFF
.	TRBD1	TRBV18	TRBJ2-7	TGTGCCAGCTCACAGTTCCCGGGACAGGGTTCCTACGAGCAGTACTTC	CASSQFPGQGSYEQYF
.	.	TRBV5-1	TRBJ1-1	TGCGCCAGCAGCTTAACGAGGGGAGGAACTGAAGCTTTCTTT	CASSLTRGGTEAFF
.	.	TRBV29-1	TRBJ2-3	TGCAGCGTTGAACGACATATAGACACCACAGATACGCAGTATTTT	CSVERHIDTTDTQYF
many	TRBD1	TRBV7-6	TRBJ1-4	TGTGCCAGCAGCGACCGGGACAGGGGTGAAAAACTGTTTTTT	CASSDRDRGEKLFF
many	.	TRBV4-3	TRBJ2-5	TGCGCCAGCAGCCAAGATGTGTCAGAGACCCAGTACTTC	CASSQDVSETQYF
many	.	TRBV3-1	TRBJ2-1	TGTGCCAGCACCCGGGCCCTAGGCCCTTTCAATGAGCAGTTCTTC	CASTRALGPFNEQFF
few	.	TRBV29-1	TRBJ2-5	TGCAGCGTTGATCGCCAGTCTCGGGAGACCCAGTACTTC	CSVDRQSRETQYF
.	.	TRBV5-1	TRBJ2-5	TGCGCCAGCAGCTTGGGGGTCAGCCCCCAAGAGACCCAGTACTTC	CASSLGVSPQETQYF
.	.	TRBV5-6	TRBJ2-2	TGTGCCAGCAGCCCCCGTTGGGTGAACACCGGGGAGCTGTTTTTT	CASSPRWVNTGELFF
.	TRBD1	TRBV20-1	TRBJ1-1	TGCAGTGCTCATGCAGGGGGGAACACTGAAGCTTTCTTT	CSAHAGGNTEAFF
few	.	TRBV20-1	TRBJ2-5	TGCAGTGCTTTCCATGGACAGAGCCAAGAGACCCAGTACTTC	CSAFHGQSQETQYF
many	.	TRBV28	TRBJ1-2	TGTGCCAGCAGAAGGGGGGCTTTTGGCTACACCTTC	CASRRGAFGYTF
many	TRBD1	TRBV28	TRBJ1-1	TGTGCCAGCAGTTCCCAGGGGGGGGAAGCTTTCTTT	CASSSQGGEAFF
many	.	TRBV12-3/TRBV12-4	TRBJ2-3	TGTGCCAGCAGTCGAGCGGAACAGAGCACAGATACGCAGTATTTT	CASSRAEQSTDTQYF
.	.	TRBV4-3	TRBJ1-2	TGCGCCAGCAGCCAAACCGGACACTCCCTCATCTATGGCTACACCTTC	CASSQTGHSLIYGYTF
many	.	TRBV5-1	TRBJ2-7	TGCGCCAGCAGCTTGGTTAGGGATTCCTTTTCCTACGAGCAGTACTTC	CASSLVRDSFSYEQYF
.	.	TRBV18	TRBJ2-1	TGTGCCAGCTCACCACCCAACCAGCATAACTCCTACAATGAGCAGTTCTTC	CASSPPNQHNSYNEQFF
.	TRBD2	TRBV20-1	TRBJ2-1	TGCAGTGCCCAGCCTTCGTTAGCGGGGGGGCGGACCAGTGAGCAGTTCTTC	CSAQPSLAGGRTSEQFF
many	.	TRBV6-5	TRBJ1-1	TGTGCCAGCAGCTCAAGCACTGAAGCTTTCTTT	CASSSSTEAFF
few	TRBD2	TRBV2	TRBJ2-1	TGTGCCAGCGGGAGGGGTCGCTCCGGTGAGCAGTTCTTC	CASGRGRSGEQFF
many	.	TRBV20-1	TRBJ2-2	TGCAGTGCTAGAGATCGTAGGTCCGGGGAGCTGTTTTTT	CSARDRRSGELFF
.	.	TRBV4-3	TRBJ2-1	TGCGCCAGCGGACTTCAGGGAGACCCCTACAATGAGCAGTTCTTC	CASGLQGDPYNEQFF
many	TRBD2	TRBV7-6	TRBJ2-3	TGTGCCAGCAGCTTTAGCGGGGAAAGCACAGATACGCAGTATTTT	CASSFSGESTDTQYF
few	TRBD1	TRBV12-3/TRBV12-4	TRBJ1-2	TGTGCCAGCAGCATAAGAGCGGGACAGCAGAACTATGGCTACACCTTC	CASSIRAGQQNYGYTF
many	.	TRBV5-1	TRBJ2-7	TGCGCCAGCAGCTTGGCGGGGACCTACGAGCAGTACTTC	CASSLAGTYEQYF
.	.	TRBV19	TRBJ1-2	TGTGCCAGTACCCCGGAAGGGTCATGGATCTATGGCTACACCTTC	CASTPEGSWIYGYTF
few	.	TRBV2	TRBJ2-3	TGTGCCAGCAGTGGAAAGGTGGCAGGGAGAACAGATACGCAGTATTTT	CASSGKVAGRTDTQYF
many	.	TRBV4-3	TRBJ1-2	TGCGCCAGCAGCCAAGATCGGGCAGGGAACTATGGCTACACCTTC	CASSQDRAGNYGYTF
.	.	TRBV7-2	TRBJ2-1	TGTGCCAGCAGCTTAGCCAATTCCCCTTGGTACGAGGTCTTC	CASSLANSPWYEVF
few	TRBD1	TRBV27	TRBJ2-1	TGTGCCAGCAGTTCCGGGACAGGGGGCGAAAATGAGCAGTTCTTC	CASSSGTGGENEQFF
few	.	TRBV5-1	TRBJ1-5	TGCGCCAGCAGCTTGAATCCTAGCAATCAGCCCCAGCATTTT	CASSLNPSNQPQHF
many	TRBD1	TRBV18	TRBJ2-2	TGTGCCAGCTCAGTTCGGACAGGGAATACCGGGGAGCTGTTTTTT	CASSVRTGNTGELFF